A selection of T cell receptor beta chains follows, all from one sample in a study of T-cell reconstitution after alpha-beta-depleted transplantation in children. TCRdb ran MiXCR on the PCR reads and lists one entry per CDR3 protein. The sample contains more than 400,000 distinct CDR3 sequences, roughly 43% of which appear only once. This material consisted of PBMCs, taken before TCRalphabeta/CD19-depleted stem cell transplant. The receptors were gathered from a girl between 2 and 10 years old with aplastic anemia, due to receive a stem cell transplant. Each CDR3 is given with its conserved first and last residue. Fields, in order: CDR3 protein, CDR3 DNA, J gene, V gene, D gene, clone size. The D gene is left open where the match is weak. The size field is filled for only some rows; it gives once, few, many or a size class.

CASSPTSGRADTQYF	TGCGCCAGCTCTCCTACTAGCGGGAGGGCAGATACGCAGTATTTT	TRBJ2-3	TRBV10-2	TRBD2	many
CASSLAGTGGSQPQHF	TGTGCCAGCAGCTTGGCCGGGACAGGGGGATCTCAGCCCCAGCATTTT	TRBJ1-5	TRBV7-2	TRBD1	-
CASSLGTADYEQYF	TGCGCCAGCAGCTTGGGGACAGCGGACTACGAGCAGTACTTC	TRBJ2-7	TRBV5-1	-	-
CASSYGAGKTEAFF	TGTGCCAGCAGTTACGGGGCAGGAAAAACTGAAGCTTTCTTT	TRBJ1-1	TRBV6-5	-	few
CASSLRGTGDSPLHF	TGTGCCAGCAGTTTACGAGGGACAGGGGATTCACCCCTCCACTTT	TRBJ1-6	TRBV12-3/TRBV12-4	TRBD1	once
CASSLTRDYEQYF	TGCGCCAGCAGCTTGACCAGGGACTACGAGCAGTACTTC	TRBJ2-7	TRBV5-1	-	-
CASSLPGQGASGANVLTF	TGTGCCAGCAGTTTACCGGGACAGGGGGCAAGTGGGGCCAACGTCCTGACTTTC	TRBJ2-6	TRBV12-3/TRBV12-4	TRBD1	-
CASSYDPRSGNTIYF	TGTGCCAGCAGTTACGACCCTCGCTCTGGAAACACCATATATTTT	TRBJ1-3	TRBV6-5	-	once
CSASRLETYEQYF	TGCAGTGCGAGTAGACTGGAAACCTACGAGCAGTACTTC	TRBJ2-7	TRBV20-1	-	-
CASSYKGAGYEQYF	TGTGCCAGCAGTTACAAGGGAGCCGGCTACGAGCAGTACTTC	TRBJ2-7	TRBV6-5	-	-
CASPRQNTEAFF	TGTGCCAGCCCGAGACAGAACACTGAAGCTTTCTTT	TRBJ1-1	TRBV2	-	-
CASSQEQETQYF	TGTGCCAGCAGCCAGGAACAAGAGACCCAGTACTTC	TRBJ2-5	TRBV3-1	-	-
CATSSQGSNEQYF	TGTGCCACCAGCAGCCAGGGGTCCAACGAGCAGTACTTC	TRBJ2-7	TRBV15	-	many
CSARRTSSTDTQYF	TGCAGTGCTAGAAGAACTAGCAGCACAGATACGCAGTATTTT	TRBJ2-3	TRBV20-1	-	many
CASSERGSYNEQFF	TGCGCCAGCAGTGAGAGAGGTAGCTACAATGAGCAGTTCTTC	TRBJ2-1	TRBV10-2	-	-
CASSFLLQGAETQYF	TGTGCCAGCAGTTTTCTTCTGCAGGGAGCAGAGACCCAGTACTTC	TRBJ2-5	TRBV28	-	-
CSATPGNGELFF	TGCAGTGCTACCCCGGGCAACGGGGAGCTGTTTTTT	TRBJ2-2	TRBV20-1	-	few
CSASRTSPFGETQYF	TGCAGTGCTAGTAGGACTAGCCCTTTCGGGGAGACCCAGTACTTC	TRBJ2-5	TRBV20-1	TRBD2	-
CASSRAETQYF	TGTGCCAGCAGCAGGGCGGAGACCCAGTACTTC	TRBJ2-5	TRBV6-2/TRBV6-3	-	many
CASSLTPGLAGKSYNEQFF	TGTGCCAGCAGTCTTACTCCGGGACTAGCGGGTAAATCCTACAATGAGCAGTTCTTC	TRBJ2-1	TRBV3-1	TRBD2	-
CASRDIRGNISGANVLTF	TGCGCCAGCAGGGATATTAGGGGGAATATCTCTGGGGCCAACGTCCTGACTTTC	TRBJ2-6	TRBV5-1	-	-
CASSSLKVLGEQFF	TGTGCCAGCAGCTCTCTAAAAGTCTTGGGTGAGCAGTTCTTC	TRBJ2-1	TRBV7-2	-	-
CAAGTGAYEQYF	TGTGCCGCCGGGACAGGGGCCTACGAGCAGTACTTC	TRBJ2-7	TRBV15	TRBD1	-
CSAQGLADLQETQYF	TGCAGTGCGCAGGGACTAGCGGATCTCCAAGAGACCCAGTACTTC	TRBJ2-5	TRBV20-1	TRBD2	few
CASRGTGISYNEQFF	TGCGCCAGCAGAGGAACAGGGATCTCCTACAATGAGCAGTTCTTC	TRBJ2-1	TRBV4-1	-	once
CASSLEGLAPWDEQFF	TGTGCCAGCAGCTTAGAAGGACTGGCTCCCTGGGATGAGCAGTTCTTC	TRBJ2-1	TRBV7-9	-	-
CASSPVDRPLVLF	TGTGCCAGCAGTCCCGTGGACAGGCCCCTTGTCCTTTTT	TRBJ1-4	TRBV28	TRBD1	many
CASSPGQGTYEQYF	TGTGCCAGCAGTCCGGGACAGGGAACCTACGAGCAGTACTTC	TRBJ2-7	TRBV12-3/TRBV12-4	TRBD1	many
CTRLYGYTF	TGTACCAGACTTTATGGCTACACCTTC	TRBJ1-2	TRBV27	-	many
CASSPLTGGPDTQYF	TGTGCCAGCAGCCCGCTGACAGGGGGCCCAGATACGCAGTATTTT	TRBJ2-3	TRBV3-1	TRBD1	-
CATSDTVTPNQPQHF	TGTGCCACCAGTGATACGGTTACCCCCAATCAGCCCCAGCATTTT	TRBJ1-5	TRBV24-1	-	-
CASSSPSGTGSYEQYF	TGTGCCAGCAGTTCCCCATCCGGGACAGGGTCCTACGAGCAGTACTTC	TRBJ2-7	TRBV6-5	TRBD1	once
CASGGGSTDTQYF	TGTGCCAGCGGAGGCGGAAGCACAGATACGCAGTATTTT	TRBJ2-3	TRBV7-3	-	few
CSASRLAGGKETQYF	TGCAGTGCTAGTCGACTAGCGGGAGGGAAGGAGACCCAGTACTTC	TRBJ2-5	TRBV20-1	TRBD2	many
CASSSTDGETQYF	TGTGCCAGCAGCTCCACGGACGGAGAGACCCAGTACTTC	TRBJ2-5	TRBV11-2	-	many
CASSSISEQFF	TGTGCCAGCAGTTCTATAAGTGAGCAGTTCTTC	TRBJ2-1	TRBV12-3/TRBV12-4	-	many
CASSSPRGRTEKLFF	TGTGCCAGCAGTTCGCCCAGGGGGCGCACTGAAAAACTGTTTTTT	TRBJ1-4	TRBV6-5	TRBD1	few
CASSVEGPYGYTF	TGTGCCAGCAGCGTAGAAGGACCCTATGGCTACACCTTC	TRBJ1-2	TRBV9	-	few
CASSPPGTEVQFF	TGTGCCAGCAGTCCCCCCGGGACCGAAGTTCAGTTCTTC	TRBJ2-1	TRBV12-3/TRBV12-4	-	-
CSAGKPSGSYNEQFF	TGCAGTGCTGGCAAGCCTAGCGGGAGCTACAATGAGCAGTTCTTC	TRBJ2-1	TRBV20-1	TRBD2	-
CSARDSGGQNNEQFF	TGCAGTGCTAGAGATAGCGGGGGTCAGAACAATGAGCAGTTCTTC	TRBJ2-1	TRBV20-1	TRBD2	-
CASSFPGRADTQYF	TGTGCCAGCAGCTTCCCCGGGAGGGCAGATACGCAGTATTTT	TRBJ2-3	TRBV7-2	TRBD2	many
CASSRDWTYEQYF	TGTGCCAGCAGCCGGGACTGGACCTACGAGCAGTACTTC	TRBJ2-7	TRBV11-2	-	few
CATADGRFAANQPQHF	TGTGCCACCGCCGACGGGAGGTTTGCGGCCAATCAGCCCCAGCATTTT	TRBJ1-5	TRBV24-1	-	many
CSAWTSGSRGEQFF	TGCAGTGCTTGGACTAGCGGGAGCCGGGGTGAGCAGTTCTTC	TRBJ2-1	TRBV20-1	TRBD2	many
CASSAGGPTQYF	TGTGCCAGCAGCGCCGGGGGCCCTACGCAGTATTTT	TRBJ2-3	TRBV28	-	-
CSVDAGSSYEQYF	TGCAGCGTTGATGCGGGGAGCTCCTACGAGCAGTACTTC	TRBJ2-7	TRBV29-1	-	many
CASSIIAGVAGQGQFF	TGTGCCAGCTCAATCATAGCGGGGGTAGCCGGACAAGGGCAGTTCTTC	TRBJ2-1	TRBV18	TRBD2	-
CASSFGFGGIKYF	TGTGCCAGCAGCTTTGGCTTTGGGGGGATCAAGTACTTC	TRBJ2-5	TRBV5-6	-	-
CASSRDYHYEQYF	TGTGCCAGCAGCCGGGACTATCACTACGAGCAGTACTTC	TRBJ2-7	TRBV6-6	TRBD2	-
CASSLAGPDYNEQFF	TGTGCCAGCAGCTTAGCGGGACCAGATTACAATGAGCAGTTCTTC	TRBJ2-1	TRBV7-2	-	few
CASSYDRGIYEQYF	TGTGCCAGCAGCTACGACAGGGGGATCTACGAGCAGTACTTC	TRBJ2-7	TRBV6-5	TRBD1	few
CAWTTAPPSKFF	TGTGCCTGGACCACCGCTCCGCCCTCTAAGTTTTTT	TRBJ1-4	TRBV30	-	-
CASSKAQGQETQYF	TGCGCCAGCAGTAAGGCGCAGGGCCAAGAGACCCAGTACTTC	TRBJ2-5	TRBV4-1	-	once